The clone carrying this T cell receptor (beta chain) was observed a single time. The source of the sample is a study of blood T cell repertoires in COVID-19. Clones were read by immunoSEQ multiplex PCR, and TCRdb kept only the in-frame ones, dropping some. The repertoire holds 200,000 to 250,000 clones, with approximately 90% as singletons. Trimming at V came to 6 bases and at J to 11 bases, leaving 5 bases not matched to a gene. Germline CDR1 reads ENHRY; CDR2 reads SYGVKD. The CDR3 runs 11 residues. The TCR sequence derives from a woman younger than 45 with acute COVID-19. The gene calls are TRBV10-3 and TRBJ1-1, with TRBD1 identical over 8 bases. The sequencing sample was made of PBMCs or T cells enriched from blood (not recorded which). The CDR3 bases are TGTGCCATCAGGGCGACAGGGGACGCTTTCTTT. It is translated as CAIRATGDAFF.